This TCR beta chain was recovered during a study of cytomegalovirus exposure and HLA in healthy donors. Study-level results: Other equally common chains were less clonally expanded than HLA-associated TCR beta chains, a later analysis showed. Previously analyzed data showed that most TCR beta V segments were productive at a frequency of about 90% or about 30%.

On this clone itself: The antigen remains undetermined.

The PCR made use of 60 Vbeta and 13 Jbeta primers. The assay was immunoSEQ multiplex PCR, and TCRdb's table has in-frame clones only and misses some. This sample has approximately 190,000 clones, with roughly 80% found just once. The CDR3 contains 15 residues. J gave up 7 bases and V 5 bases, and 9 bases lay outside the gene matches. The V gene's germline CDR1 is SEHNR and CDR2 FQNEAQ (reference sequence). Sequencing was carried out using PBMCs. V gene TRBV7-9 combines with J gene TRBJ1-5; 9 bases are shared with TRBD1. The receptor was derived from a woman under 30 in good health and CMV-seronegative. CDR3 in amino acids: CASSDHRGPRQPQHF. CDR3 nucleotides: TGTGCCAGCAGCGACCACAGGGGGCCGAGACAGCCCCAGCATTTT.